This is a list of T cell receptor beta chains from one sample in a study of blood T cells in healthy people across ages. TCRdb re-called the 5' RACE reads through MiXCR, storing one row per CDR3 protein. The data show over 600,000 distinct CDR3 sequences, about 56% seen once. The sequenced sample was blood. These receptors were taken from a man aged 40-49 years in good health. CDR3s include the opening cysteine and the closing phenylalanine or tryptophan. Each record gives: V gene, J gene, CDR3 length, D gene, CDR3 protein. A D gene is named only where the DNA matches it firmly.

V gene: TRBV7-3
J gene: TRBJ1-1
CDR3 length: 16
D gene: .
CDR3 protein: CASSLKRDGRDTEAFF

V gene: TRBV6-2/TRBV6-3
J gene: TRBJ2-7
CDR3 length: 15
D gene: .
CDR3 protein: CASNSPRRGFYEQYF

V gene: TRBV20-1
J gene: TRBJ2-7
CDR3 length: 13
D gene: .
CDR3 protein: CSARFGGRYEQYF

V gene: TRBV27
J gene: TRBJ2-7
CDR3 length: 14
D gene: .
CDR3 protein: CASSLAGPAREQYF

V gene: TRBV20-1
J gene: TRBJ2-3
CDR3 length: 15
D gene: TRBD2
CDR3 protein: CSARSGLADTDTQYF

V gene: TRBV4-1
J gene: TRBJ1-2
CDR3 length: 16
D gene: TRBD1
CDR3 protein: CASSLPKGARDYGYTF

V gene: TRBV9
J gene: TRBJ2-3
CDR3 length: 15
D gene: .
CDR3 protein: CASSVADRSTDTQYF

V gene: TRBV7-9
J gene: TRBJ1-2
CDR3 length: 13
D gene: TRBD1
CDR3 protein: CASTLTGAYGYTF

V gene: TRBV11-3
J gene: TRBJ2-5
CDR3 length: 16
D gene: TRBD1
CDR3 protein: CASSYPPGQGGETQYF

V gene: TRBV27
J gene: TRBJ2-7
CDR3 length: 17
D gene: TRBD2
CDR3 protein: CASSLLSSGRRAYEQYF

V gene: TRBV5-1
J gene: TRBJ2-1
CDR3 length: 15
D gene: .
CDR3 protein: CASSLDSTSYNEQFF

V gene: TRBV7-9
J gene: TRBJ2-5
CDR3 length: 12
D gene: .
CDR3 protein: CASSMAYNEQYF

V gene: TRBV27
J gene: TRBJ2-5
CDR3 length: 14
D gene: .
CDR3 protein: CASSSPLAGETQYF

V gene: TRBV7-2
J gene: TRBJ2-1
CDR3 length: 16
D gene: .
CDR3 protein: CASSPLGGASYNEQFF

V gene: TRBV9
J gene: TRBJ2-3
CDR3 length: 12
D gene: .
CDR3 protein: CASSSTQDTQYF

V gene: TRBV15
J gene: TRBJ2-3
CDR3 length: 16
D gene: .
CDR3 protein: CATSRNTGAGTDTQYF

V gene: TRBV4-2
J gene: TRBJ2-3
CDR3 length: 15
D gene: .
CDR3 protein: CASSQDRGLTDTQYF

V gene: TRBV15
J gene: TRBJ2-4
CDR3 length: 15
D gene: .
CDR3 protein: CATSTRGETKNIQYF

V gene: TRBV24-1
J gene: TRBJ2-3
CDR3 length: 15
D gene: .
CDR3 protein: CATSDATGPLDTQYF

V gene: TRBV29-1
J gene: TRBJ2-5
CDR3 length: 11
D gene: .
CDR3 protein: CSVGVGSTQYF

V gene: TRBV29-1
J gene: TRBJ2-5
CDR3 length: 15
D gene: .
CDR3 protein: CSVDPVSEAQETQYF

V gene: TRBV29-1
J gene: TRBJ2-5
CDR3 length: 14
D gene: .
CDR3 protein: CSENWQPGGETQYF

V gene: TRBV18
J gene: TRBJ2-3
CDR3 length: 13
D gene: .
CDR3 protein: CASSLLDTDTQYF

V gene: TRBV12-3/TRBV12-4
J gene: TRBJ2-3
CDR3 length: 15
D gene: TRBD2
CDR3 protein: CASNPVAGSTDTQYF

V gene: TRBV20-1
J gene: TRBJ2-3
CDR3 length: 13
D gene: .
CDR3 protein: CSATGQYTDTQYF

V gene: TRBV15
J gene: TRBJ2-5
CDR3 length: 20
D gene: TRBD2
CDR3 protein: CATSRDRWSGGGGLQETQYF

V gene: TRBV11-2
J gene: TRBJ2-1
CDR3 length: 16
D gene: TRBD1
CDR3 protein: CASSLEGQGVGNEQFF

V gene: TRBV6-6
J gene: TRBJ2-3
CDR3 length: 13
D gene: TRBD2
CDR3 protein: CASGAGAGGTQYF

V gene: TRBV20-1
J gene: TRBJ2-5
CDR3 length: 14
D gene: .
CDR3 protein: CSATQSGRQETQYF

V gene: TRBV12-3/TRBV12-4
J gene: TRBJ2-3
CDR3 length: 13
D gene: .
CDR3 protein: CASRRSVADTQYF

V gene: TRBV6-5
J gene: TRBJ2-3
CDR3 length: 15
D gene: .
CDR3 protein: CASSYPGATEDTQYF

V gene: TRBV12-5
J gene: TRBJ2-3
CDR3 length: 21
D gene: .
CDR3 protein: CASGLAGGLLRARYSTDTQYF

V gene: TRBV20-1
J gene: TRBJ2-3
CDR3 length: 15
D gene: TRBD2
CDR3 protein: CSARDLAGGRDTQYF

V gene: TRBV29-1
J gene: TRBJ2-3
CDR3 length: 16
D gene: .
CDR3 protein: CSVEDWTGGSTDTQYF

V gene: TRBV3-1
J gene: TRBJ1-2
CDR3 length: 14
D gene: TRBD1
CDR3 protein: CASSFRRTGAGYTF

V gene: TRBV27
J gene: TRBJ2-7
CDR3 length: 15
D gene: TRBD1
CDR3 protein: CASSLLGDSRYEQYF

V gene: TRBV20-1
J gene: TRBJ1-5
CDR3 length: 14
D gene: .
CDR3 protein: CSALPGVSNQPQHF

V gene: TRBV27
J gene: TRBJ1-2
CDR3 length: 13
D gene: .
CDR3 protein: CASSFLAGDGYTF

V gene: TRBV27
J gene: TRBJ2-2
CDR3 length: 15
D gene: TRBD2
CDR3 protein: CASRTGLADTGELFF

V gene: TRBV6-8
J gene: TRBJ2-3
CDR3 length: 18
D gene: TRBD2
CDR3 protein: CASSHSPGTSGRGDTQYF

V gene: TRBV13
J gene: TRBJ2-6
CDR3 length: 14
D gene: .
CDR3 protein: CASSLAPEPNVLTF

V gene: TRBV11-2
J gene: TRBJ2-7
CDR3 length: 15
D gene: TRBD2
CDR3 protein: CASSLAGTKSYEQYF

V gene: TRBV6-5
J gene: TRBJ1-5
CDR3 length: 14
D gene: .
CDR3 protein: CASSYSFTDQPQHF

V gene: TRBV14
J gene: TRBJ2-5
CDR3 length: 13
D gene: .
CDR3 protein: CASSQGSGGTQYF

V gene: TRBV4-2
J gene: TRBJ2-1
CDR3 length: 16
D gene: TRBD2
CDR3 protein: CASSQEPGGTYNEQFF

V gene: TRBV28
J gene: TRBJ2-2
CDR3 length: 15
D gene: TRBD2
CDR3 protein: CAGSSPSGRGRELFF

V gene: TRBV13
J gene: TRBJ1-1
CDR3 length: 18
D gene: TRBD1
CDR3 protein: CASSPSRSRTGMNTEAFF